The clone carrying this T cell receptor beta chain showed up many times. These data originate in a study of patients and donors after allogeneic stem cell transplantation. Germline V gene data show CDR1 as MNHEY and CDR2 as SMNVEV (reference sequence). Trimming took off 3 bases at V and 5 bases at J, with 13 bases between the two ends. This CDR3 is built from 14 residues. MiXCR was run by TCRdb on the RT-PCR reads, yielding one entry per CDR3 protein. The sample includes over 150,000 distinct CDR3 sequences, around 30% seen only once; the top ten take approximately 3%. Sequencing input: blood, either unsorted or a sorted T cell fraction (not recorded which). The sequence derives from a human donor who was either an allogeneic HSCT recipient or a stem cell or donor lymphocyte infusion donor (not recorded which). It is not recorded whose cells these are; they may come from a transplant donor. The chain joins TRBV27 to TRBJ1-1; D call uncertain. The CDR3 is CASSFQTGLTEAFF. CDR3 bases: TGTGCCAGCAGTTTTCAGACGGGGTTGACTGAAGCTTTCTTT.